What follows is one T cell receptor beta chain and its context. What it binds is not known. The data belong to a study of T cell clones after liver transplantation. Study in general: Post-transplant blood was tracked for graft-donor-reactive T cell clones identified in a pre-transplant mixed lymphocyte reaction.

The germline V gene encodes CDR1 SGHDT and CDR2 YYEEEE. The CDR3 sequence is 15 residues long. V dropped 0 bases and J dropped 12; count of bases not matched to a gene: 8. Generated by immunoSEQ multiplex PCR, the TCRdb table keeps only in-frame clones and is missing some. The sample consists of roughly 120,000 clones, 90% of them appearing once. Whole-study results and caveats: Compared with third party-reactive sequences, donor-reactive ones declined more, independent of withdrawal success.

Unstimulated PBMCs were sorted into CD3+CD4+ and CD3+CD8+ populations. Here the sequenced sample was CD4+ T cells from blood, taken 12 months after liver transplant. The origin of this receptor is a human patient who received a liver transplant. Some T cells may be graft donor cells. The V and J genes are TRBV5-6 and TRBJ2-1, with 11 positions matching TRBD2. The CDR3 DNA sequence: TGTGCCAGCAGCTTGGCAACATCAGGGACTAGCGGGCAGTTCTTC. This translates into CASSLATSGTSGQFF.